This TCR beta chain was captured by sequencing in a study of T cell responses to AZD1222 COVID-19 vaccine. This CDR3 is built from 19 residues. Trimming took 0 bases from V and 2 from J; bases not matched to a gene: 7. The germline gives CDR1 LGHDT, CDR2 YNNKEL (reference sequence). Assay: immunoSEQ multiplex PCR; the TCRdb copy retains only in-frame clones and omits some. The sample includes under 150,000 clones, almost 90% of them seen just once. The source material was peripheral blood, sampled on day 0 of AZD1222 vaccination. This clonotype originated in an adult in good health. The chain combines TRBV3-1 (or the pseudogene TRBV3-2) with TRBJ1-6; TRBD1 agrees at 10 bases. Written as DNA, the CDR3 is TGTGCCAGCAGCCAAGATGGGACAGGGGTTTCTACCTATAATTCACCCCTCCACTTT. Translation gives CASSQDGTGVSTYNSPLHF.